This TCR beta chain was obtained from a study of regulatory T cells in long-lasting Graves disease. The TCR beta library used iRepertoire HTBI primers with Arm-PCR amplification of CDR3. TCRdb re-analysed the multiplex PCR reads in MiXCR, keeping a single row per CDR3 protein. The table has about 320,000 distinct CDR3 sequences, approximately 20% seen once. CDR3 length equals 11 residues. Trimming left V 7 bases short and J 5 bases short, with 5 bases between. CDR1 MDHEN and CDR2 SYDVKM come from the germline V gene. The time point is: newly diagnosed GD, antithyroid drugs for less than 3 months. The TCR library was made from RNA that had been extracted from PBMCs in TRIzol.

Sequencing used peripheral blood mononuclear cells (PBMCs), obtained at new diagnosis, from a patient treated with antithyroid drugs. The clonotype comes from a female donor with Graves disease. The V gene is TRBV28, the J gene TRBJ2-2; D not certain. CDR3 sequence reads: CASKETGELFF. The CDR3 region has the DNA TGTGCCAGCAAGGAGACCGGGGAGCTGTTTTTT. Based on the CDR3 plus reference TRBV28 and TRBJ2-2, the full variable domain is DVKVTQSSRYLVKRTGEKVFLECVQDMDHENMFWYRQDPGLGLRLIYFSYDVKMKEKGDIPEGYSVSREKKERFSLILESASTNQTSMYLCASKETGELFFGEGSRLTVL.